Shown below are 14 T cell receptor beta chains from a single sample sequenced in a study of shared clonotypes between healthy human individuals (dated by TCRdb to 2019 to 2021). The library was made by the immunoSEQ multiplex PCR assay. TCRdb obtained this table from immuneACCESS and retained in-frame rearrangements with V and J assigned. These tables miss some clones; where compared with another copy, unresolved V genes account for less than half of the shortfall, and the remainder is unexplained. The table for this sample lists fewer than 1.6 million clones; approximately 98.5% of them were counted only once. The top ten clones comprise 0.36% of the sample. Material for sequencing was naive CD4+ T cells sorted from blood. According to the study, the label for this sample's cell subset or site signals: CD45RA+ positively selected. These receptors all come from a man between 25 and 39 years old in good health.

In nucleotides, the CDR3 is TGTGCCAGCAGCTTCGATTTGGCAGGGGGCGCGTCCGAGCAGTACTTC. Its protein is CASSFDLAGGASEQYF. V gene TRBV5-4 combines with J gene TRBJ2-7; TRBD1 aligns across 8 bases. Per the germline V gene, CDR1 is SGHNT and CDR2 is YYREEE (reference sequence). The CDR3 loop spans 16 amino acids. Unmatched junction bases numbered 13, after V lost 2 bases and J lost 6 bases. The variable domain in full, completed from reference TRBV5-4 and TRBJ2-7, reads ETGVTQSPTHLIKTRGQQVTLRCSSQSGHNTVSWYQQALGQGPQFIFQYYREEENGRGNFPPRFSGLQFPNYSSELNVNALELDDSALYLCASSFDLAGGASEQYFGPGTRLTVT.

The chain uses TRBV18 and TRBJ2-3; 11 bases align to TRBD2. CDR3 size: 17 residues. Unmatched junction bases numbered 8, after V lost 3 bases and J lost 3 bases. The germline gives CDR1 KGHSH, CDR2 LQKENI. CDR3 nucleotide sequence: TGTGCCAGCTCACCGATCAGACTAGCGGGAAGGACAGATACGCAGTATTTT. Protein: CASSPIRLAGRTDTQYF.

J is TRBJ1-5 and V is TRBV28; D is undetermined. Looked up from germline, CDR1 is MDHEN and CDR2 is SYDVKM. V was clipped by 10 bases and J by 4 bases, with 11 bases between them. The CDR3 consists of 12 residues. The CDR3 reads CATNTLNQPQHF. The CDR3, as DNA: TGTGCCACCAACACCTTGAATCAGCCCCAGCATTTT.

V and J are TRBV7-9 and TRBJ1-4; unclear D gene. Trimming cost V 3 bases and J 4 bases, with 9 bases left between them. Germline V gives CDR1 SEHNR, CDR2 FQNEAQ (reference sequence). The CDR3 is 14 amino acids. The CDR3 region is CASSFREFNEKLFF. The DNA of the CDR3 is TGTGCCAGCAGCTTCCGAGAGTTTAATGAAAAACTGTTTTTT.

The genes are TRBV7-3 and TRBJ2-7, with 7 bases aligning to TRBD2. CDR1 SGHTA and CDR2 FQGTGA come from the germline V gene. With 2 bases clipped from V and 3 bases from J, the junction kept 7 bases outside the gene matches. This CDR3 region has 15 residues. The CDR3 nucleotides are TGTGCCAGCAGCTTAGTGATGGGACTAAGCTACGAGCAGTACTTC. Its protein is CASSLVMGLSYEQYF.

In DNA form, the CDR3 reads TGCGCCAGCAGGGGTTTAGGACAAGAGACCCAGTACTTC. Protein sequence: CASRGLGQETQYF. This chain links TRBV10-2 with TRBJ2-5; the D is unclear. The CDR3 extends over 13 amino acids. V lost 6 bases, J lost 2 bases, and 10 bases lay in between. The germline CDR1 and CDR2 sequences are WSHSY and SAAADI.

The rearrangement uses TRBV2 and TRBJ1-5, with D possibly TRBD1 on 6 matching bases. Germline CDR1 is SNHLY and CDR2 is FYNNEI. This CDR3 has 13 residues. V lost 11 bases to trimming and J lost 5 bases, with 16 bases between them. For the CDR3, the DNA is TGTGCCGGGCGACAGGAGAGGGATCAGCCCCAGCATTTT. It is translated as CAGRQERDQPQHF. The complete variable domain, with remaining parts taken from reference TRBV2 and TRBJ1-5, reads EPEVTQTPSHQVTQMGQEVILRCVPISNHLYFYWYRQILGQKVEFLVSFYNNEISEKSEIFDDQFSVERPDGSNFTLKIRSTKLEDSAMYFCAGRQERDQPQHFGDGTRLSIL.

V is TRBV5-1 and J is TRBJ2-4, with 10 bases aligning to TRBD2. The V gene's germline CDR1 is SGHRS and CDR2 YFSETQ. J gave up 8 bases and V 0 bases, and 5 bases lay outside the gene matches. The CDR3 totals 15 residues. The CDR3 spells CASSLGPAGGDIQYF. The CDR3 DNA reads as TGCGCCAGCAGCTTGGGTCCAGCGGGAGGGGACATTCAGTACTTC. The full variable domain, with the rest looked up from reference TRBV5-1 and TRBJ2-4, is KAGVTQTPRYLIKTRGQQVTLSCSPISGHRSVSWYQQTPGQGLQFLFEYFSETQRNKGNFPGRFSGRQFSNSRSEMNVSTLELGDSALYLCASSLGPAGGDIQYFGAGTRLSVL.

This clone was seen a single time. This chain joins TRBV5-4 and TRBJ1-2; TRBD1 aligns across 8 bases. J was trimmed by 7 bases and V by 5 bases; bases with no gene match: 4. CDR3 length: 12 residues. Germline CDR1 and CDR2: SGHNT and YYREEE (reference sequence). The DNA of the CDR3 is TGTGCCAGCAGTCCAACAGGGGGTGGCTACACCTTC. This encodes CASSPTGGGYTF.

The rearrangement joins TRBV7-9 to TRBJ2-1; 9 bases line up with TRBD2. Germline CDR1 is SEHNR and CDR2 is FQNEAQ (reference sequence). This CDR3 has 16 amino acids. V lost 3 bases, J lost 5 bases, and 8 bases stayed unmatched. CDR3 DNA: TGTGCCAGCAGCTTCTATAGCGGGAGAGGTCACAATGAGCAGTTCTTC. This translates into CASSFYSGRGHNEQFF.

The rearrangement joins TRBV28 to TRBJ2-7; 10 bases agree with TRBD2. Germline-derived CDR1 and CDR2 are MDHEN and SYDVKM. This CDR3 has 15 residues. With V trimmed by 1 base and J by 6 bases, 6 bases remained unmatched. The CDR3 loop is CASSLSSGSTGEQYF. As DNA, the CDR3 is TGTGCCAGCAGTTTATCTAGCGGGAGTACTGGCGAGCAGTACTTC.

The CDR3 sequence: CASSYLAGEAQYF. The CDR3 nucleotides read TGTGCCAGCAGTTATCTTGCGGGGGAGGCGCAGTATTTT. This sequence joins TRBV6-5 and TRBJ2-3; TRBD2 agrees at 7 bases. Unmatched junction bases numbered 7, after V lost 3 bases and J lost 10 bases. CDR3 length: 13 residues. Germline values: CDR1 MNHEY, CDR2 SVGAGI.

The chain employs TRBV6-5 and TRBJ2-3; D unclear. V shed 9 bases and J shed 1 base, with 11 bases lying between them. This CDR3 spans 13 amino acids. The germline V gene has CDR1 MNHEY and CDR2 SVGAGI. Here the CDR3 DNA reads TGTGCCAGTATGAGATCGGGCACAGATACGCAGTATTTT. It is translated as CASMRSGTDTQYF.

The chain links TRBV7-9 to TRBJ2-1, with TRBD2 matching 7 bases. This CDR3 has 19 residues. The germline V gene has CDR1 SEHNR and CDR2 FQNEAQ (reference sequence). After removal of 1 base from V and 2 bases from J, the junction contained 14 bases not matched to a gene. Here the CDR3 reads CASSLVTAGWPGAYNEQFF. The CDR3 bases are TGTGCCAGCAGCTTAGTCACAGCGGGATGGCCTGGGGCCTACAATGAGCAGTTCTTC.